These 32 T cell receptor beta chains share one sample of origin, sequenced in a study of CD8+CD57+ T cells in acquired aplastic anemia. Profiling of TCR beta VDJ combinations and CDR3 sequences used genomic DNA as template. MiXCR was run by TCRdb on the reads, yielding one entry per CDR3 protein. The sample includes about 220,000 distinct CDR3 sequences, approximately 35% of them seen just once. Sequenced material: sorted CD4+, CD8+, or CD8+CD57+ T cells (not recorded which) from PBMCs. The receptors shown here come from a human donor in good health, serving as a control.

V and J are TRBV12-3 or TRBV12-4 and TRBJ1-6, with D tentatively TRBD1 (6 bases). This CDR3 contains 15 residues. The V gene lost 5 bases and the J gene lost 7 bases, with 15 bases spanning the gap. In nucleotides, the CDR3 is TGTGCCAGCAGTCCTGCCGGACAGTCAAATTCACCCCTCCACTTT. Translating gives CASSPAGQSNSPLHF.

Ten or more counts support this clonotype. The chain combines TRBV13 with TRBJ2-7, with D perhaps TRBD1 (6 bases). CDR1 is PRHDT and CDR2 is FYEKMQ in the germline V gene (reference sequence). V lost 3 bases, J lost 4 bases, and 13 bases lay in between. The CDR3 covers 14 residues. This CDR3 reads CASSFQGRGYEQYF. CDR3 coding DNA: TGTGCCAGCAGCTTTCAGGGCAGGGGTTACGAGCAGTACTTC.

The sample holds a few counts of this clonotype. The genes are TRBV12-3 or TRBV12-4 and TRBJ2-2; D is ambiguous. The CDR3 is 13 amino acids. The V and J ends lost 4 bases and 2 bases respectively, with 5 bases between them. The CDR3 is CASSYQNTGELFF. The CDR3 DNA reads TGTGCCAGCAGTTACCAAAACACCGGGGAGCTGTTTTTT.

Remarks on this clonotype: A read error is possible here, since a much larger clone lies one base away. This sequence joins TRBV11-1 and TRBJ2-3; the D gene is possibly TRBD2 (6 bases). CDR3 length: 15 amino acids. Germline V gene sequence: CDR1 SGHAT, CDR2 FQDESV (reference sequence). V lost 6 bases and J lost 8, with 21 bases in between. The CDR3: CASSPLGREMGTQYF. In nucleotides, the CDR3 is TGTGCCAGCAGTCCCCTAGGCCGGGAGATGGGTACGCAGTATTTT.

The genes are TRBV5-1 and TRBJ2-5, with D perhaps matching TRBD1 (6 bases). The V end was cut by 7 bases, the J end by 2 bases, with 15 bases between. The length of the CDR3 is 14 residues. Germline CDR1 is SGHRS and CDR2 is YFSETQ. This CDR3 is CASRKDSTQETQYF. Written as DNA, the CDR3 is TGCGCCAGCCGAAAGGACAGCACTCAAGAGACCCAGTACTTC. The full variable domain, its missing parts supplied by reference TRBV5-1 and TRBJ2-5, is KAGVTQTPRYLIKTRGQQVTLSCSPISGHRSVSWYQQTPGQGLQFLFEYFSETQRNKGNFPGRFSGRQFSNSRSEMNVSTLELGDSALYLCASRKDSTQETQYFGPGTRLLVL.

This clonotype was observed many times. The chain is built from TRBV4-1 and TRBJ2-7, with a possible D match to TRBD2 (6 bases). The length of the CDR3 is 12 residues. The V gene lost 4 bases and the J gene lost 5 bases, with 9 bases spanning the gap. Germline CDR1 reads MGHRA; CDR2 reads YSYEKL. CDR3 sequence: CASSRRGDEQYF. The DNA for the CDR3 is TGCGCCAGCAGCCGGCGGGGAGACGAGCAGTACTTC.

The rearrangement joins TRBV24-1 to TRBJ2-1; D uncertain. Trimming pared 5 bases from V and 8 bases from J, leaving 6 bases between. CDR3 size: 11 residues. Germline CDR1 KGHDR, CDR2 SFDVKD. The CDR3: CATSVGYEQFF. The CDR3 DNA follows: TGTGCCACCAGTGTCGGATATGAGCAGTTCTTC.

This clonotype was picked up a small number of times. Written as DNA, the CDR3 is TGTGCCAGCAGTGAACGGGTTGAGACCCAGTACTTC. It specifies CASSERVETQYF. The chain recombines TRBV6-1 with TRBJ2-5, with D unresolved. With 2 bases removed from V and 5 bases from J, the gap between germline ends came to 6 bases. This CDR3 has 12 amino acids. CDR1 is MNHNS and CDR2 is SASEGT in the germline V gene.

This clonotype appeared many times. This chain joins TRBV20-1 and TRBJ1-1; no clear D gene. This CDR3 has 13 amino acids. Trimming left V 6 bases short and J 4 bases short, with 15 bases between. The germline V gene encodes CDR1 DFQATT and CDR2 SNEGSKA (reference sequence). In DNA form, the CDR3 reads TGCAGTGCAGAGAGCGATAAAGGCACTGAAGCTTTCTTT. Protein: CSAESDKGTEAFF.

This clonotype has only a few counts. This rearrangement joins TRBV20-1 to TRBJ2-1; D is possibly TRBD2 (6 bases). Germline CDR1 reads DFQATT; CDR2 reads SNEGSKA (reference sequence). V dropped 1 base and J dropped 1 base, with 17 bases sitting between them. The CDR3 has 17 residues. The CDR3 region is CSARVYLGEVSYNEQFF. The CDR3 DNA follows: TGCAGTGCTAGAGTGTACCTGGGGGAGGTTTCCTACAATGAGCAGTTCTTC.

There are many counts of this clonotype. The chain couples TRBV20-1 to TRBJ2-1; TRBD2 aligns across 14 bases. The length of the CDR3 is 15 residues. J gave up 8 bases and V 3 bases, and 6 bases lay outside the gene matches. The germline V gene encodes CDR1 DFQATT and CDR2 SNEGSKA (reference sequence). The CDR3 DNA sequence: TGCAGTGCTAGGCAAGGGACTAGCGGGAGCTATGAGCAGTTCTTC. This encodes CSARQGTSGSYEQFF.

This clonotype appeared many times. The chain uses TRBV12-3 or TRBV12-4 and TRBJ2-3; D unresolved. The germline V and J ends were trimmed by 5 bases and 6 bases, with 6 bases remaining between them. The CDR3 length is 11 residues. CDR3 amino acids: CASSSRDTQYF. The CDR3 DNA reads as TGTGCCAGCAGTAGCCGGGATACGCAGTATTTT.

About this clonotype itself: At one end the junction does not follow the germline gene, possibly because of a read error. The chain combines TRBV2 with TRBJ2-2, with D possibly being TRBD1 (6 bases). In germline, CDR1 is SNHLY, CDR2 FYNNEI. CDR3 length equals 15 residues. CDR3 sequence (DNA): TGTGCCAGCAGCTTGTGGGGGCCGAACACCAGGGAGCTGTTTTTT. Protein: CASSLWGPNTRELFF.

This clonotype has a handful of counts. A much larger clone is a single base away; this may be a read error. The CDR3 DNA reads as TGTACCAGCAGGGTCGGGACGGTAAAAGCTTTCTTT. Its protein product is CTSRVGTVKAFF. V usage is TRBV2 and J usage is TRBJ1-1; D perhaps matches TRBD1 (5 bases). This CDR3 has 12 amino acids. The V gene's germline CDR1 is SNHLY and CDR2 FYNNEI.

This clonotype occurred a few times. The rearrangement joins TRBV5-1 to TRBJ1-1; D is uncertain. V was pared by 0 bases and J by 3 bases, with 9 bases between. Germline V lookup: CDR1 SGHRS, CDR2 YFSETQ. The CDR3 is made up of 14 amino acids. CDR3 DNA: TGCGCCAGCAGCTTGGTAGCTCATTACACTGAAGCTTTCTTT. It translates to CASSLVAHYTEAFF.

Remarks on this clonotype: This could be a read error, since a much larger clone is one nucleotide away. The chain joins TRBV7-3 to TRBJ2-7; D unclear. This CDR3 contains 13 residues. Trimming took off 6 bases at V and 0 bases at J, with 9 bases between the two ends. CDR1 and CDR2 from the germline V gene are SGHTA and FQGTGA. CDR3: CASRRHASYEQYF. Written as DNA, the CDR3 is TGTGCCAGCAGACGACATGCCTCCTACGAGCAGTACTTC.

The chain has TRBV6-2 or TRBV6-3 and TRBJ1-6; D is perhaps TRBD1 (6 bases). The germline CDR1 and CDR2 sequences are MNHEY and SVGEGT. This CDR3 has 20 residues. Trimming cost V 0 bases and J 0 bases, with 18 bases left between them. CDR3 sequence (DNA): TGTGCCAGCAGTTACTCGTGGTTGGGGGCCCTGAGCTCCTATAATTCACCCCTCCACTTT. It specifies CASSYSWLGALSSYNSPLHF.

The chain employs TRBV15 and TRBJ2-1, with a possible D match to TRBD2 (5 bases). V lost 0 bases, J lost 9 bases, and 15 bases lay in between. The CDR3 extends over 15 amino acids. Germline CDR1 reads LNHNV; CDR2 reads YYDKDF (reference sequence). CDR3 region: CATSRDGLESGEQFF. CDR3 in DNA: TGTGCCACCAGCAGAGATGGACTGGAAAGCGGTGAGCAGTTCTTC.

Many counts were recorded for this clonotype. The rearrangement uses TRBV29-1 and TRBJ2-7, with 9 bases matching TRBD1. V shed 7 bases, J shed 7 bases, and the junction held 14 bases outside the gene matches. The CDR3 consists of 14 residues. CDR1 is SQVTM and CDR2 is ANQGSEA in the germline V gene. The CDR3: CSGGGGTGSEEQYF. The CDR3 DNA reads TGCAGCGGGGGGGGGGGGACAGGGTCGGAGGAGCAGTACTTC.

This chain uses TRBV20-1 with TRBJ2-5; a possible D gene is TRBD2 (6 bases). This CDR3 contains 12 residues. The germline V gene has CDR1 DFQATT and CDR2 SNEGSKA (reference sequence). Deletions cut 7 bases from V and 2 bases from J, with 11 bases between. The CDR3 loop reads CSGTSRQETQYF. The DNA for the CDR3 is TGCAGTGGAACTAGCAGGCAAGAGACCCAGTACTTC.

On this clonotype: A much larger clone sits a single nucleotide away, making a read error possible. The chain carries TRBV29-1 and TRBJ2-7; D gene unclear. Germline CDR1 is SQVTM and CDR2 is ANQGSEA. V lost 5 bases, J lost 2 bases, and 19 bases lay in between. The CDR3 runs to 15 residues. This CDR3 is CSVPFSTRSPYEQYF. CDR3 nucleotides: TGCAGCGTTCCTTTTTCGACTCGGTCCCCCTACGAGCAGTACTTC.

As DNA, the CDR3 is TGTGCCATCAGCCCCAACCACGGTGTCTTGGGAAACACCATATATTTT. It specifies CAISPNHGVLGNTIYF. This chain connects TRBV10-3 to TRBJ1-3; D is ambiguous. V gave up 6 bases and J gave up 4 bases, with 19 bases separating them. Per germline, CDR1 ENHRY and CDR2 SYGVKD. This CDR3 has 16 amino acids.

The chain combines TRBV9 with TRBJ2-3; 9 nucleotides line up with TRBD1. Germline CDR1 is SGDLS and CDR2 is YYNGEE. The length of the CDR3 is 13 residues. V shed 8 bases, J shed 0 bases, and the junction held 1 base outside the gene matches. The CDR3 region has the DNA TGTGCCAGTGGGACAGGGAGCACAGATACGCAGTATTTT. The encoded protein is CASGTGSTDTQYF. The full variable domain, its missing parts supplied by reference TRBV9 and TRBJ2-3, is DSGVTQTPKHLITATGQRVTLRCSPRSGDLSVYWYQQSLDQGLQFLIQYYNGEERAKGNILERFSAQQFPDLHSELNLSSLELGDSALYFCASGTGSTDTQYFGPGTRLTVL.

The chain recombines TRBV15 with TRBJ1-1; 9 nucleotides align to TRBD1. Germline lookup yields CDR1 LNHNV and CDR2 YYDKDF (reference sequence). The CDR3 is 16 amino acids. V trimming: 3 bases; J trimming: 0 bases; junction bases outside the gene matches: 5. The CDR3 coding sequence is TGTGCCACCAGCAGCATACGGACAGGGGTGAACACTGAAGCTTTCTTT. Encoded protein: CATSSIRTGVNTEAFF.

This clonotype was seen a few times. A much larger clonotype is one base distant, so this may be a read error. The rearrangement uses TRBV20-1 and TRBJ2-7; perhaps TRBD2 as D (5 bases). The V end lost 5 bases, the J end lost 3 bases, and 14 bases lay between the germline ends. The V gene's germline CDR1 is DFQATT and CDR2 SNEGSKA (reference sequence). The CDR3 totals 13 residues. CDR3 sequence: CSAVSLELYEQYF. In DNA, the CDR3 is TGCAGTGCTGTTTCACTAGAACTCTACGAGCAGTACTTC.

As regards this clonotype: A read error may be the cause here, since a much bigger clone is one base away. The rearrangement joins TRBV5-1 to TRBJ2-5; possible D gene TRBD1, 5 bases. Trimming left V 1 base short and J 7 bases short, with 14 bases between. Looked up from germline, CDR1 is SGHRS and CDR2 is YFSETQ. This CDR3 is 14 amino acids long. The CDR3 region is CASSLQGYEGTQYF. The DNA for the CDR3 is TGCGCCAGCAGCTTGCAGGGATACGAAGGGACCCAGTACTTC.

This clonotype was found many times. The CDR3 loop reads CSARRADSQETQYF. The DNA for the CDR3 is TGCAGTGCTAGAAGGGCCGACAGCCAAGAGACCCAGTACTTC. This chain links TRBV20-1 with TRBJ2-5; D is perhaps TRBD1 (5 bases). The CDR3 has 14 residues. Germline V gene lookup returns CDR1 DFQATT and CDR2 SNEGSKA (reference sequence). The V and J ends lost 2 bases and 1 base respectively, with 11 bases between them.

This clonotype was picked up many times. The chain is built from TRBV5-1 and TRBJ2-5; 8 nucleotides match TRBD2. The CDR3 is 14 residues long. V lost 2 bases and J lost 2; bases outside the gene matches: 2. The germline V gene has CDR1 SGHRS and CDR2 YFSETQ. This chain's CDR3 is CASSFKRGQETQYF. The DNA of the CDR3 is TGCGCCAGCAGCTTTAAGCGGGGGCAAGAGACCCAGTACTTC.

This clonotype showed up many times. J is TRBJ1-2 and V is TRBV20-1, with TRBD1 matching over 7 bases. The CDR3 sequence is 13 residues long. V gave up 6 bases and J gave up 2 bases; unmatched junction bases: 6. Germline lookup yields CDR1 DFQATT and CDR2 SNEGSKA (reference sequence). As DNA, the CDR3 is TGCAGTGCAATTCCAGGGGGGAACTATGGCTACACCTTC. It translates to CSAIPGGNYGYTF.

The sample holds many counts of this clonotype. V gene TRBV2 combines with J gene TRBJ1-1, with D perhaps matching TRBD1 (5 bases). Germline V CDR1 and CDR2: SNHLY, FYNNEI. The CDR3 runs to 13 residues. V was shortened by 4 bases and J by 3 bases, with 9 bases between the two germline ends. CDR3 in DNA: TGTGCCAGCAGTGGGGTGGGGGACACTGAAGCTTTCTTT. This encodes CASSGVGDTEAFF.

In its sample, this clonotype was seen many times. V and J are TRBV4-2 and TRBJ1-5, with unresolved D. CDR1 is LGHNA, CDR2 YNFKEQ, per germline. The CDR3 sequence is 17 residues long. The V end lost 1 base, the J end lost 0 bases, and 13 bases lay between the germline ends. In DNA, the CDR3 is TGTGCCAGCAGCCAAGGTTCGGCAGGCGATAGCAATCAGCCCCAGCATTTT. This encodes CASSQGSAGDSNQPQHF.

The CDR3 nucleotides read TGTGCCAGCAGCTTCTCCACTGGCGGGGAGCTGTTTTTT. Translation gives CASSFSTGGELFF. The chain recombines TRBV7-7 with TRBJ2-2; D is unclear. V shed 3 bases and J shed 7 bases, with 9 bases lying between them. Germline CDR1 SSHAT, CDR2 FNYEAQ (reference sequence). The CDR3 totals 13 residues.